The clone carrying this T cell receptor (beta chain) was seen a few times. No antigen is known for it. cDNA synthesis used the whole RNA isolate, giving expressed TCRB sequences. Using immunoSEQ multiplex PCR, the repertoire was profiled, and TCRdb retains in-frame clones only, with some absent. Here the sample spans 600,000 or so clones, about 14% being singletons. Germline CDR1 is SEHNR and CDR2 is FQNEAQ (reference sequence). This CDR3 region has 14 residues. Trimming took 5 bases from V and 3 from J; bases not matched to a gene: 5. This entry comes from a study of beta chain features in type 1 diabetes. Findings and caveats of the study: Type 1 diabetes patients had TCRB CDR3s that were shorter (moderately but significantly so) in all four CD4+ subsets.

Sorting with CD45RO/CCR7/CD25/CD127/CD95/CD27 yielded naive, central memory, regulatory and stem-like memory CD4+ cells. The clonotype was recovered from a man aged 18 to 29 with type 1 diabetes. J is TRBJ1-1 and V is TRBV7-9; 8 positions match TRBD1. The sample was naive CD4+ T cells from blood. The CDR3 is CASSDDRGYTEAFF. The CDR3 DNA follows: TGTGCCAGCAGCGACGACAGGGGTTACACTGAAGCTTTCTTT.